One and the same sample provided the 30 T cell receptor beta chains below, sequenced in a study of response to subunit inactivated influenza vaccine. One entry per CDR3 protein results from TCRdb running MiXCR on the RT-PCR reads. The sample holds about 700,000 distinct CDR3 sequences; approximately 15% are singletons and the top ten take approximately 7.6%. The sample here was PBMCs from blood, taken 14 to 15 days before vaccination. The source is a man aged 50 to 60 who received an inactivated influenza vaccine.

This clonotype occurred a few times. The CDR3 region has the DNA TGTGCCAGCAGCCGGGGACAATTCTACGAGCAGTACTTC. Its protein product is CASSRGQFYEQYF. The chain employs TRBV7-2 and TRBJ2-7; D might be TRBD1 (6 bases). With 5 bases removed from V and 3 bases from J, the gap between germline ends came to 11 bases. The CDR3 length is 13 residues. Germline-derived CDR1 and CDR2 are SGHTA and FQGNSA. The full variable domain, its missing parts supplied by reference TRBV7-2 and TRBJ2-7, is GAGVSQSPSNKVTEKGKDVELRCDPISGHTALYWYRQSLGQGLEFLIYFQGNSAPDKSGLPSDRFSAERTGGSVSTLTIQRTQQEDSAVYLCASSRGQFYEQYFGPGTRLTVT.

The table lists this clonotype with many counts. V usage is TRBV5-5 and J usage is TRBJ1-1; the D gene is possibly TRBD1 (6 bases). There are 14 residues in the CDR3. Germline V CDR1 and CDR2: SGHKS, YYEKEE (reference sequence). V was pared by 0 bases and J by 5 bases, with 11 bases between. Written as DNA, the CDR3 is TGTGCCAGCAGCTTGGAGTCAGGGGAAACTGAAGCTTTCTTT. This codes for CASSLESGETEAFF.

Only a few counts were recorded for this clonotype. This chain joins TRBV10-3 and TRBJ2-5, with D uncertain. The germline V and J ends were trimmed by 6 bases and 2 bases, with 7 bases remaining between them. CDR3 size: 12 residues. Germline loops: CDR1 ENHRY, CDR2 SYGVKD. CDR3 nucleotide sequence: TGTGCCATCAGGGCCGCTCAAGAGACCCAGTACTTC. Translated, it gives CAIRAAQETQYF.

This clonotype was picked up a small number of times. This chain connects TRBV24-1 to TRBJ2-2; D unresolved. The length of the CDR3 is 13 residues. With 5 bases removed from V and 6 bases from J, the gap between germline ends came to 9 bases. The V gene's germline CDR1 is KGHDR and CDR2 SFDVKD. The DNA of the CDR3 is TGTGCCACCAGTGGGATTGCGCCCGGGGAGCTGTTTTTT. This gives the protein CATSGIAPGELFF.

The DNA of the CDR3 is TGTGCCAGCAGTCCCACAGACCAAAGAGATGGCTACACCTTC. It yields the protein CASSPTDQRDGYTF. The chain has TRBV12-3 or TRBV12-4 and TRBJ1-2; D gene uncertain. This CDR3 has 14 amino acids. The germline V and J ends were trimmed by 5 bases and 6 bases, with 16 bases remaining between them.

The CDR3 DNA is TGTGCCAGCAGCCCCCGGGGCCTCCATGGCTACACCTTC. It specifies CASSPRGLHGYTF. The rearrangement links TRBV3-1 to TRBJ1-2; the D gene is possibly TRBD1 (5 bases). The CDR3 is made up of 13 amino acids. Trimming removed 4 bases at V and 6 bases at J, with 12 bases between. Looked up from germline, CDR1 is LGHDT and CDR2 is YNNKEL (reference sequence).

Many counts were recorded for this clonotype. J is TRBJ1-2 and V is TRBV6-5; 8 bases map to TRBD1. Germline-derived CDR1 and CDR2 are MNHEY and SVGAGI. V lost 4 bases and J lost 4; bases outside the gene matches: 8. The CDR3 is 15 amino acids. This chain's CDR3 is CASSWAGQGAYGYTF. The DNA for the CDR3 is TGTGCCAGCAGTTGGGCAGGGCAGGGGGCCTATGGCTACACCTTC.

This clonotype appeared many times. V gene TRBV12-3 or TRBV12-4 combines with J gene TRBJ2-5; D unclear. CDR3 size: 11 residues. V was cut by 4 bases and J by 3 bases, with 3 bases left in between. The CDR3 sequence is CASSSKETQYF. The DNA of the CDR3 is TGTGCCAGCAGTTCGAAAGAGACCCAGTACTTC.

This clonotype was counted a few times. The CDR3 loop is CSAMTSGRAGDTQYF. In DNA form, the CDR3 reads TGCAGCGCCATGACTAGCGGGAGGGCCGGAGATACGCAGTATTTT. The chain combines TRBV29-1 with TRBJ2-3; the match to TRBD2 covers 14 bases. The CDR3 is 15 residues long. The V gene's germline CDR1 is SQVTM and CDR2 ANQGSEA. V dropped 7 bases and J dropped 5; count of bases not matched to a gene: 8.

A few counts support this clonotype. The V and J genes are TRBV3-1 and TRBJ2-3; either TRBD1 or TRBD2 may supply D (5 bases each). CDR3 size: 11 residues. Germline CDR1 and CDR2: LGHDT and YNNKEL (reference sequence). V gave up 6 bases and J gave up 10 bases, with 11 bases separating them. The DNA for the CDR3 is TGTGCCAGCAGGGGGACCACCTCGCAGTATTTT. Amino acids: CASRGTTSQYF.

The table lists this clonotype with many counts. The gene calls are TRBV7-2 and TRBJ1-1; TRBD1 might be the D (5 bases). This CDR3 is 15 amino acids long. The V gene lost 0 bases and the J gene lost 4 bases, with 12 bases spanning the gap. CDR1 SGHTA and CDR2 FQGNSA come from the germline V gene. The CDR3 bases are TGTGCCAGCAGCTTAGCGTTTATAGGGGTCACTGAAGCTTTCTTT. The encoded protein is CASSLAFIGVTEAFF.

This clonotype was seen only a few times. The chain joins TRBV4-2 to TRBJ2-2; 8 positions match TRBD2. Germline trimming cut 4 bases from V and 7 bases from J; bases unmatched to any gene: 11. The CDR3 has 16 amino acids. In germline, CDR1 is LGHNA, CDR2 YNFKEQ. The CDR3 protein is CASSPGFGGVFGELFF. In DNA form, the CDR3 reads TGTGCCAGCAGCCCCGGTTTCGGGGGGGTGTTCGGGGAGCTGTTTTTT.

This clonotype was counted between two and nine times. A much more abundant neighbour one base away suggests this may be a read error. The rearrangement uses TRBV29-1 and TRBJ1-1; D gene unclear. Germline V gene lookup returns CDR1 SQVTM and CDR2 ANQGSEA. V was clipped by 5 bases and J by 1 base, with 5 bases between them. The CDR3 loop spans 11 amino acids. In DNA form, the CDR3 reads TGCAGCGTTATCAGGAACACTGAAGCTTTCTTT. It specifies CSVIRNTEAFF. Based on the CDR3 plus reference TRBV29-1 and TRBJ1-1, the full variable domain is SAVISQKPSRDICQRGTSLTIQCQVDSQVTMMFWYRQQPGQSLTLIATANQGSEATYESGFVIDKFPISRPNLTFSTLTVSNMSPEDSSIYLCSVIRNTEAFFGQGTRLTVV.

The V and J genes are TRBV18 and TRBJ2-7, with TRBD2 as a possible D gene (5 bases). The CDR3 consists of 14 residues. Germline V gene lookup returns CDR1 KGHSH and CDR2 LQKENI. V was shortened by 6 bases and J by 0 bases, with 12 bases between the two germline ends. The CDR3 DNA follows: TGTGCCAGCTCCCCAACTAGGAGCTCCTACGAGCAGTACTTC. Encoded protein: CASSPTRSSYEQYF.

This clonotype was counted ten times or more. The gene calls are TRBV5-6 and TRBJ2-3; a possible D gene is TRBD2 (5 bases). Trimming removed 5 bases at V and 0 bases at J, with 10 bases between. This CDR3 has 14 amino acids. The V gene's germline CDR1 is SGHDT and CDR2 YYEEEE. The CDR3 loop is CASSTRVSTDTQYF. For the CDR3, the DNA is TGTGCCAGCAGTACGCGGGTGAGCACAGATACGCAGTATTTT. Drawing the rest from reference TRBV5-6 and TRBJ2-3, the complete variable domain is DAGVTQSPTHLIKTRGQQVTLRCSPKSGHDTVSWYQQALGQGPQFIFQYYEEEERQRGNFPDRFSGHQFPNYSSELNVNALLLGDSALYLCASSTRVSTDTQYFGPGTRLTVL.

The chain joins TRBV20-1 to TRBJ2-1; possibly TRBD2 for D (5 bases). Trimming took 6 bases from V and 3 from J, leaving 18 bases between them. The length of the CDR3 is 15 residues. Germline V gene lookup returns CDR1 DFQATT and CDR2 SNEGSKA (reference sequence). The CDR3 bases are TGCAGTGCCCTCCGGGGTGTGGGAGTCTACAATGAGCAGTTCTTC. It codes for CSALRGVGVYNEQFF.

This sequence joins TRBV15 and TRBJ2-3; no clear D gene. This CDR3 spans 12 amino acids. The V end lost 5 bases, the J end lost 2 bases, and 5 bases lay between the germline ends. Germline V CDR1 and CDR2: LNHNV, YYDKDF (reference sequence). This chain's CDR3 is CATSPDTDTQYF. The CDR3, as DNA: TGTGCCACCAGCCCCGACACAGATACGCAGTATTTT.

This clonotype was seen a handful of times. The V and J genes are TRBV28 and TRBJ2-7; 7 bases line up with TRBD1. The CDR3 totals 13 residues. The J segment lost 2 bases and the V segment lost 8 bases, leaving 6 bases of the junction unmatched. Per the germline V gene, CDR1 is MDHEN and CDR2 is SYDVKM. The CDR3 region has the DNA TGTGCCAGCTCGACAGGGCCCACCTACGAGCAGTACTTC. It translates to CASSTGPTYEQYF.

This clonotype has only a few counts. V and J are TRBV29-1 and TRBJ1-2, with TRBD1 as a possible D gene (6 bases). Trimming cost V 6 bases and J 8 bases, with 16 bases left between them. CDR3 length: 12 residues. Germline values: CDR1 SQVTM, CDR2 ANQGSEA. The CDR3 DNA is TGCAGCGTCTTGGGGGCAGCCGCCGGCTACACCTTC. It specifies CSVLGAAAGYTF.

This chain uses TRBV6-2 or TRBV6-3 with TRBJ2-1; D gene uncertain. This CDR3 is 12 amino acids long. V was shortened by 2 bases and J by 10 bases, with 9 bases between the two germline ends. Looked up from germline, CDR1 is MNHEY and CDR2 is SVGEGT. This CDR3 is CASSYRAAEQFF. The CDR3 DNA reads as TGTGCCAGCAGTTACCGGGCGGCAGAGCAGTTCTTC.

The CDR3 DNA follows: TGTGCCAGCAGCTTAGCGCGGGTTGCCGGGGAGCTGTTTTTT. Its translation is CASSLARVAGELFF. V is TRBV11-1 and J is TRBJ2-2, with TRBD2 as a possible D gene (5 bases). Trimming left V 0 bases short and J 6 bases short, with 8 bases between. Germline V lookup: CDR1 SGHAT, CDR2 FQDESV (reference sequence). There are 14 residues in the CDR3.

J is TRBJ1-3 and V is TRBV6-2 or TRBV6-3; no definite D call. CDR1 and CDR2 from the germline V gene are MNHEY and SVGEGT. The germline V and J ends were trimmed by 5 bases and 0 bases, with 17 bases remaining between them. The CDR3 has 17 residues. The CDR3 DNA reads TGTGCCAGCAGTCCCGGACCCGAATCGGTCTCTGGAAACACCATATATTTT. It encodes CASSPGPESVSGNTIYF.

The CDR3 loop is CASSLTGDRVSQYF. The DNA for the CDR3 is TGTGCCAGCAGCTTGACGGGAGATAGGGTCTCTCAGTACTTC. This chain uses TRBV7-2 with TRBJ2-7; maybe TRBD2 (6 bases). Germline loops: CDR1 SGHTA, CDR2 FQGNSA. The CDR3 loop spans 14 amino acids. The germline V and J ends were trimmed by 3 bases and 10 bases, with 19 bases remaining between them.

The CDR3 DNA reads TGCAGCGTTGAGGGACAGGGGCTCTACGAGCAGTACTTC. Encoded protein: CSVEGQGLYEQYF. This chain joins TRBV29-1 and TRBJ2-7, with TRBD1 matching 10 bases. The V gene's germline CDR1 is SQVTM and CDR2 ANQGSEA. Losses at the gene ends were 3 bases for V and 3 bases for J; bases not matched to a gene: 2. The CDR3 length is 13 residues.

This chain links TRBV12-3 or TRBV12-4 with TRBJ2-4; 8 bases are shared with TRBD2. The V gene end was trimmed by 2 bases and the J gene end by 4 bases; junction bases not matched to a gene: 1. This CDR3 comprises 14 residues. This CDR3 reads CASSLRGGKNIQYF. The CDR3 nucleotides are TGTGCCAGCAGTTTACGGGGGGGGAAAAACATTCAGTACTTC.

The genes are TRBV13 and TRBJ2-3; unclear D gene. There are 15 residues in the CDR3. V was shortened by 1 base and J by 6 bases, with 14 bases between the two germline ends. Germline V gives CDR1 PRHDT, CDR2 FYEKMQ (reference sequence). The CDR3 DNA follows: TGTGCCAGCAGCTTAGATGCGGCAGGACCTGATACGCAGTATTTT. It codes for CASSLDAAGPDTQYF.

The table lists this clonotype with a few counts. The chain employs TRBV6-5 and TRBJ2-1, with no clear D. Per germline, CDR1 MNHEY and CDR2 SVGAGI. The CDR3 is 16 amino acids. Deletions cut 2 bases from V and 8 bases from J, with 19 bases between. In DNA form, the CDR3 reads TGTGCCAGCAGTTACCGTTTTGCTCAGGTTGGAGATGAGCAGTTCTTC. Translated, it gives CASSYRFAQVGDEQFF.

This clonotype was seen ten or more times. The V gene is TRBV7-2, the J gene TRBJ2-7; the match to TRBD1 covers 9 bases. This CDR3 has 14 amino acids. V gave up 5 bases and J gave up 4 bases; unmatched junction bases: 6. Germline assignment: CDR1 SGHTA and CDR2 FQGNSA. The CDR3 DNA reads as TGTGCCAGCAGCCCGGACAGGGGAATATACGAGCAGTACTTC. Protein product: CASSPDRGIYEQYF.

The chain links TRBV12-3 or TRBV12-4 to TRBJ2-2, with TRBD1 matching over 7 bases. The junction had 8 bases not matched to a gene; V was cut back by 5 bases and J by 5 bases. The CDR3 extends over 15 amino acids. The chain's CDR3 is CASSPGQYLTGELFF. In nucleotides, the CDR3 is TGTGCCAGCAGTCCGGGACAGTACCTAACCGGGGAGCTGTTTTTT.

This clonotype came up a few times. The rearrangement uses TRBV5-1 and TRBJ2-1, with 7 bases fitting TRBD1. Germline values: CDR1 SGHRS, CDR2 YFSETQ. V was pared by 4 bases and J by 1 base, with 5 bases of the junction left unmatched. The CDR3 covers 15 residues. CDR3 protein: CASSAGQASYNEQFF. The CDR3 bases are TGCGCCAGCAGCGCCGGACAGGCGTCCTACAATGAGCAGTTCTTC.